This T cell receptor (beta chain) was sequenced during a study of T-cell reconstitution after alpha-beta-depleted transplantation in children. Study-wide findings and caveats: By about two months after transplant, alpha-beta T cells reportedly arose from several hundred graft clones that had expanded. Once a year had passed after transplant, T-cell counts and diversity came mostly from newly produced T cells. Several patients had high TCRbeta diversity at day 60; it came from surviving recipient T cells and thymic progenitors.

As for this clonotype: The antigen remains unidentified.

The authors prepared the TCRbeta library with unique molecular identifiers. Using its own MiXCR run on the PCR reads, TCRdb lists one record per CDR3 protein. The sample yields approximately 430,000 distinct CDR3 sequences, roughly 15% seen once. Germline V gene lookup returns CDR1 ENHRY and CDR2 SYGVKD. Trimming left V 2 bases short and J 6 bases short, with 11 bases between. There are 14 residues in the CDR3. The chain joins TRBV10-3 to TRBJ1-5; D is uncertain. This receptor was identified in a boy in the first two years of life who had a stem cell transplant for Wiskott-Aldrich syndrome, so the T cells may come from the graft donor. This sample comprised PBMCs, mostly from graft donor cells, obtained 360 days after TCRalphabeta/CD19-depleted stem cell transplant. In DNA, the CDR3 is TGTGCCATCAGTGAGAAGGGTTGGGGTCAGCCCCAGCATTTT. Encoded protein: CAISEKGWGQPQHF.